This T cell receptor (beta chain) was captured in a study of T cells after yellow fever vaccination. TCRdb analysed the 5' RACE reads with MiXCR anew, one entry per CDR3 protein. The sample lists just under 600,000 distinct CDR3 sequences, 13% occurring once. The CDR3 totals 14 residues. V lost 1 base to trimming and J lost 10 bases; unmatched junction nucleotides: 6. CDR1 is LNHNV, CDR2 YYDKDF, per germline (reference sequence). Source: PBMCs, taken on the day of the yellow fever booster vaccination. The TCR was taken from a man aged 30 to 45 who received the YFV17D yellow fever vaccine. The chain uses TRBV15 and TRBJ2-1; the match to TRBD2 covers 8 bases. DNA for the CDR3: TGTGCCACCAGCAGAGTACCTGTAGCGGGAGAGCAGTTCTTC. This sequence encodes CATSRVPVAGEQFF.